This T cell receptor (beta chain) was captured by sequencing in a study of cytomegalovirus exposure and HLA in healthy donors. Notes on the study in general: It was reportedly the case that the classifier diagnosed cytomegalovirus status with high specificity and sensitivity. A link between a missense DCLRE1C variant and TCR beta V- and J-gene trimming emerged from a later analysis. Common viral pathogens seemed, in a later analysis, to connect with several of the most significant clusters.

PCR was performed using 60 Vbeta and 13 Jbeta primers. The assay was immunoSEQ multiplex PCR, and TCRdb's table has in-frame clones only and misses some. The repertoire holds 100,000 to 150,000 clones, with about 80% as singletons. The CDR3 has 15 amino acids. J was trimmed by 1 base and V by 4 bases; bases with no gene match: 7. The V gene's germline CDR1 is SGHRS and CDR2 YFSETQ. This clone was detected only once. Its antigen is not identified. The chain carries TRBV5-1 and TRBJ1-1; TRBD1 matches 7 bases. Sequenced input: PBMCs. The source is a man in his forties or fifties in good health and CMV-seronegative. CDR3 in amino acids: CASSPGGQTNTEAFF. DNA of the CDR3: TGCGCCAGCAGCCCAGGGGGGCAAACGAACACTGAAGCTTTCTTT. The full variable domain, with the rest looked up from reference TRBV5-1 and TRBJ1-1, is KAGVTQTPRYLIKTRGQQVTLSCSPISGHRSVSWYQQTPGQGLQFLFEYFSETQRNKGNFPGRFSGRQFSNSRSEMNVSTLELGDSALYLCASSPGGQTNTEAFFGQGTRLTVV.